The 3 T cell receptor gamma chains below come from one sample, sequenced in a study of fetal and pediatric gammadelta thymocytes. TCRdb reprocessed the reads using CATT. The table lists roughly 200 gamma-chain clones, approximately 3.4% of them singletons. The sample consisted of non-Vgamma9Vdelta2 gamma-delta T cells from the thymus. The subset is: CD3+gammadeltaTCR+ thymocytes not co-expressing Vgamma9 and Vdelta2. The origin of the receptors is a child who underwent cardiac surgery and was recorded as healthy.

To note about this clone: TCRdb attributes to this sequence the protein of a much larger clone, which differs from the DNA translation at residue 9; a read error is likely, and the protein displayed is translated from the DNA. This chain connects TRGV9 to TRGJP1. The J gene, not given by TCRdb, was assigned here from a germline match of the nucleotide sequence. The CDR3 consists of 15 residues. CDR1 GITISATS and CDR2 ISYDGTV come from the germline V gene (reference sequence). The CDR3 loop reads CALWDVNTSGWFKIF. CDR3 sequence (DNA): TGTGCCTTGTGGGACGTAAATACCTCTGGTTGGTTCAAGATATTT.

This clone is labeled large. This sample also contains other DNA sequences that code for the same CDR3. This chain connects TRGV8 to TRGJ1 or TRGJ2. This CDR3 spans 11 amino acids. Germline CDR1 and CDR2: VENAVY and YDSYNSRV. The J segment lost 12 bases and the V segment lost 0 bases, leaving 5 bases of the junction unmatched. CDR3 loop: CATWDRPRKLF. CDR3 in DNA: TGTGCCACCTGGGATAGGCCTCGGAAACTCTTT.

Note on this clone: The TCRdb record carries a much larger clone's protein, which differs from this DNA's translation at residue 4; a read error is the likely cause, and the protein listed here is the DNA translation. The gene calls are TRGV8 and TRGJ1 or TRGJ2. The CDR3 has 12 amino acids. Per germline, CDR1 VENAVY and CDR2 YDSYNSRV. The CDR3 spells CATRDMDYKKLF. In nucleotides, the CDR3 is TGTGCCACCCGGGATATGGATTATAAGAAACTCTTT.